One sample yielded the 9 T cell receptor beta chains listed below, sequenced in a study of blood T cells in healthy people across ages. Through a sample-barcoded 5' primer and a J-beta primer mix, a second PCR was run for roughly 6 to 12 cycles. One entry per CDR3 protein results from TCRdb running MiXCR on the 5' RACE reads. Seen here are hundreds of thousands of distinct CDR3 sequences, approximately 30% observed once, and the top ten hold roughly 14%. Material for sequencing was blood. The origin of the receptors is an elderly woman in good health.

The chain joins TRBV7-2 to TRBJ1-2; D is unclear. The V gene's germline CDR1 is SGHTA and CDR2 FQGNSA. This CDR3 is built from 14 residues. The V gene lost 0 bases and the J gene lost 5 bases, with 10 bases spanning the gap. Written as DNA, the CDR3 is TGTGCCAGCAGCTTAGCGGCAATGGGGTATGGCTACACCTTC. It is translated as CASSLAAMGYGYTF.

The table lists this clonotype with many counts. The gene calls are TRBV7-2 and TRBJ2-4; TRBD1 might be the D (6 bases). The CDR3 length is 16 residues. Germline V gives CDR1 SGHTA, CDR2 FQGNSA. Trimming shortened V by 3 bases and J by 1 base, and 13 bases separated the two germline ends. The DNA for the CDR3 is TGTGCCAGCAGCTTGTGGCAGGGGATCGCCAAAAACATTCAGTACTTC. As protein: CASSLWQGIAKNIQYF. Full variable domain (rest looked up from reference TRBV7-2 and TRBJ2-4): GAGVSQSPSNKVTEKGKDVELRCDPISGHTALYWYRQSLGQGLEFLIYFQGNSAPDKSGLPSDRFSAERTGGSVSTLTIQRTQQEDSAVYLCASSLWQGIAKNIQYFGAGTRLSVL.

The chain employs TRBV6-4 and TRBJ2-3; TRBD2 matches 7 bases. CDR3 length: 15 amino acids. The V gene's germline CDR1 is MRHNA and CDR2 SNTAGT. The V and J ends lost 4 bases and 3 bases, in that order; junction bases with no gene match: 7. The CDR3 is CASSATGGGTDTQYF. The CDR3 DNA reads as TGTGCCAGCAGTGCCACGGGAGGAGGTACAGATACGCAGTATTTT.

The chain recombines TRBV4-2 with TRBJ2-5; 7 bases map to TRBD1. The J call is doubtful: the DNA matches TRBJ2-1 better. The germline V gene encodes CDR1 LGHNA and CDR2 YNFKEQ. The CDR3 contains 14 residues. In DNA form, the CDR3 reads TGTGCCAGCAGCCTTGGACAGGTTGAAGAAACCCAGTTCTTC. Translation gives CASSLGQVEETQFF.

As to this clonotype: The junction departs from the called germline gene at one end, perhaps through a read error. The chain uses TRBV7-7 and TRBJ2-5; 10 positions agree with TRBD2. The CDR3 runs 15 residues. From germline, CDR1 is SSHAT and CDR2 FNYEAQ (reference sequence). The CDR3 sequence is CASSFSGGIVETQYF. The CDR3 DNA reads TGTGCTAGCAGCTTTAGCGGGGGGATCGTAGAGACCCAGTACTTC.

In its sample, this clonotype was seen many times. The chain couples TRBV7-2 to TRBJ2-1, with D possibly being TRBD1 (6 bases). Trimming removed 5 bases from V and 3 bases from J, with 14 bases in between. There are 15 residues in the CDR3. Per germline, CDR1 SGHTA and CDR2 FQGNSA. For the CDR3, the DNA is TGTGCCAGCAGCCTGGTGGGGGCGGACTACAATGAGCAGTTCTTC. Protein: CASSLVGADYNEQFF.

This clonotype came up many times. This sequence joins TRBV10-3 and TRBJ1-2; 7 bases fit TRBD1. Trimming cost V 4 bases and J 6 bases; bases outside gene matches: 2. The CDR3 is 12 residues long. Germline V gene lookup returns CDR1 ENHRY and CDR2 SYGVKD. The CDR3 region has the DNA TGTGCCATCAGTGGGGACAGCCATGGCTACACCTTC. This translates into CAISGDSHGYTF.

V is TRBV7-2 and J is TRBJ2-1; no clear D. Trimming shortened V by 3 bases and J by 0 bases, and 15 bases separated the two germline ends. The CDR3 is 17 amino acids. Germline V gene lookup returns CDR1 SGHTA and CDR2 FQGNSA. Here the CDR3 reads CASSLGRSLSSYNEQFF. CDR3 bases: TGTGCCAGCAGCTTGGGTCGGTCCTTGAGCTCCTACAATGAGCAGTTCTTC.

The chain uses TRBV27 and TRBJ1-1, with D perhaps TRBD1 (6 bases). Germline assignment: CDR1 MNHEY and CDR2 SMNVEV (reference sequence). Trimming left V 8 bases short and J 4 bases short, with 29 bases between. The CDR3 has 18 amino acids. The chain's CDR3 is CASGPQRQGPRKGTEAFF. DNA of the CDR3: TGTGCCAGCGGTCCCCAGAGGCAGGGGCCGCGCAAGGGCACTGAAGCTTTCTTT.